A single sample gave rise to the 30 T cell receptor beta chains below, sequenced in a study of cytomegalovirus exposure and HLA in healthy donors. The PCR employed 60 Vbeta primers together with 13 Jbeta primers. This table comes from immunoSEQ multiplex PCR, and its TCRdb copy is limited to in-frame clones, with some not included. Of about 120,000 clones in the sample, roughly 69% are singletons; the top ten hold 2% to 2.5%. Sample: PBMCs. Source of these receptors: a human donor in good health.

This chain uses TRBV2 with TRBJ2-5, with 12 nucleotides matching TRBD2. V dropped 9 bases and J dropped 3; count of bases not matched to a gene: 5. Germline V gene lookup returns CDR1 SNHLY and CDR2 FYNNEI. The CDR3 length is 14 residues. This chain's CDR3 is CARHPSGGEETQYF. CDR3 DNA sequence: TGTGCCAGACACCCTAGCGGGGGGGAAGAGACCCAGTACTTC.

V is TRBV5-4 and J is TRBJ2-1, with D perhaps matching TRBD2 (6 bases). The V gene lost 4 bases and the J gene lost 8 bases, with 19 bases spanning the gap. Per the germline V gene, CDR1 is SGHNT and CDR2 is YYREEE (reference sequence). The CDR3 spans 15 residues. CDR3 DNA: TGTGCCAGCAGCCCCGGGAGTCATGCCTCCGATGAGCAGTTCTTC. As protein: CASSPGSHASDEQFF.

The genes are TRBV28 and TRBJ2-2; 10 nucleotides agree with TRBD1. Germline values: CDR1 MDHEN, CDR2 SYDVKM. Trimming removed 7 bases from V and 5 bases from J; junction bases left unmatched: 4. The CDR3 has 14 amino acids. CDR3 in DNA: TGTGCCAGCAAGGGGACAGGGGTAACCGGGGAGCTGTTTTTT. This encodes CASKGTGVTGELFF.

The sample holds many counts of this clone. This sequence joins TRBV19 and TRBJ1-6; D unclear. The germline V gene encodes CDR1 LNHDA and CDR2 SQIVND (reference sequence). V was shortened by 3 bases and J by 8 bases, with 8 bases between the two germline ends. This CDR3 has 13 amino acids. The CDR3 region is CASSISNYSPLHF. CDR3 nucleotides: TGTGCCAGTAGTATCTCGAACTATTCACCCCTCCACTTT.

Points on this clone: Other DNA sequences in the sample encode the same CDR3. The rearrangement uses TRBV6-5 and TRBJ1-5, with TRBD1 matching 7 bases. The CDR3 contains 14 residues. The germline gives CDR1 MNHEY, CDR2 SVGAGI. The junction had 3 bases not matched to a gene; V was cut back by 3 bases and J by 4 bases. The CDR3 coding sequence is TGTGCCAGCAGTTATAGCAGGGGGAATCAGCCCCAGCATTTT. Translation: CASSYSRGNQPQHF.

The gene calls are TRBV7-2 and TRBJ1-1, with TRBD1 as a possible D gene (6 bases). Trimming removed 5 bases at V and 3 bases at J, with 16 bases between. The CDR3 contains 15 residues. CDR1 is SGHTA and CDR2 is FQGNSA in the germline V gene. The CDR3 DNA sequence: TGTGCCAGCAGCCTCACCGCGTCAGGGGACACTGAAGCTTTCTTT. Translated, it gives CASSLTASGDTEAFF.

This clone was seen once. This sequence joins TRBV2 and TRBJ2-2; 8 positions match TRBD1. Trimming removed 6 bases from V and 5 bases from J; junction bases left unmatched: 5. The CDR3 has 14 amino acids. CDR1 and CDR2 (germline): SNHLY, FYNNEI. CDR3 sequence: CASSGQGVTGELFF. The CDR3 DNA follows: TGTGCCAGCAGCGGACAGGGTGTGACCGGGGAGCTGTTTTTT.

As for this clone: The junction departs from germline at one end; a sequencing error may be responsible. The chain employs TRBV7-7 and TRBJ2-2; 7 bases line up with TRBD2. Germline V CDR1 and CDR2: SSHAT, FNYEAQ (reference sequence). CDR3 length: 16 amino acids. CDR3 sequence: CASSGGAGHSTGELFF. The CDR3 DNA follows: TGTGCTAGCAGTGGGGGAGCGGGGCATTCCACCGGGGAGCTGTTTTTT.

The gene calls are TRBV27 and TRBJ1-1; TRBD1 might be the D (5 bases). The V end lost 0 bases, the J end lost 3 bases, and 17 bases lay between the germline ends. Germline CDR1 reads MNHEY; CDR2 reads SMNVEV (reference sequence). The CDR3 consists of 17 residues. CDR3 in DNA: TGTGCCAGCAGTTTATCGGGGGGGGGAGTACTATACACTGAAGCTTTCTTT. It specifies CASSLSGGGVLYTEAFF.

The chain employs TRBV5-6 and TRBJ2-2; TRBD1 might be the D (5 bases). Deletions cut 4 bases from V and 1 base from J, with 8 bases between. The CDR3 contains 14 residues. Germline V CDR1 and CDR2: SGHDT, YYEEEE. CDR3 in DNA: TGTGCCAGCAGCCGTGACAGGAACACCGGGGAGCTGTTTTTT. Its protein product is CASSRDRNTGELFF.

The chain is built from TRBV7-2 and TRBJ1-5, with 8 bases matching TRBD1. J gave up 7 bases and V 5 bases, and 7 bases lay outside the gene matches. Germline lookup yields CDR1 SGHTA and CDR2 FQGNSA. The CDR3 is made up of 14 amino acids. Written as DNA, the CDR3 is TGTGCCAGCAGCATCAGGGGGCCAGGCCAGCCCCAGCATTTT. It encodes CASSIRGPGQPQHF. The full variable domain, in which reference TRBV7-2 and TRBJ1-5 provide the parts outside the CDR3, is GAGVSQSPSNKVTEKGKDVELRCDPISGHTALYWYRQSLGQGLEFLIYFQGNSAPDKSGLPSDRFSAERTGGSVSTLTIQRTQQEDSAVYLCASSIRGPGQPQHFGDGTRLSIL.

CDR3 nucleotide sequence: TGTGCCAGCAGCCCTGCTTCCGGGAGCTACAATGAGCAGTTCTTC. It is translated as CASSPASGSYNEQFF. The chain couples TRBV7-8 to TRBJ2-1, with a tentative D call TRBD2 (6 bases). CDR1 SGHVS and CDR2 FQNEAQ come from the germline V gene. CDR3 size: 15 residues. Between the trimmed V and J ends, which lost 5 bases and 3 bases, there was a span of 14 bases.

The chain employs TRBV6-5 and TRBJ2-5, with 7 bases identical to TRBD2. The germline gives CDR1 MNHEY, CDR2 SVGAGI. The length of the CDR3 is 16 residues. Unmatched junction bases numbered 11, after V lost 0 bases and J lost 7 bases. The CDR3, as DNA: TGTGCCAGCAGTTACTCGTCTAGCGGTTCAAAAGGGACCCAGTACTTC. Translating gives CASSYSSSGSKGTQYF.

The chain carries TRBV27 and TRBJ2-3, with D possibly TRBD2 on 6 matching bases. The CDR3 extends over 15 amino acids. Between the trimmed V and J ends, which lost 11 bases and 2 bases, there was a span of 20 bases. Germline lookup yields CDR1 MNHEY and CDR2 SMNVEV (reference sequence). The DNA for the CDR3 is TGTGCCGCCCGCCCACTCGGAGGGGTCACAGATACGCAGTATTTT. It specifies CAARPLGGVTDTQYF.

The chain carries TRBV6-5 and TRBJ2-3, with 8 positions matching TRBD1. Germline trimming cut 6 bases from V and 11 bases from J; bases unmatched to any gene: 13. CDR3 length: 14 residues. Germline CDR1 and CDR2: MNHEY and SVGAGI. CDR3 residues: CASSSTGGGHEQYF. For the CDR3, the DNA is TGTGCCAGCAGCTCCACAGGGGGTGGGCATGAGCAGTATTTT.

This chain connects TRBV19 to TRBJ1-3; D remains unclear. The length of the CDR3 is 12 residues. CDR1 LNHDA and CDR2 SQIVND come from the germline V gene (reference sequence). V was cut by 7 bases and J by 0 bases, with 4 bases left in between. The DNA of the CDR3 is TGTGCCAGTACCAACTCTGGAAACACCATATATTTT. It is translated as CASTNSGNTIYF.

The chain joins TRBV6-5 to TRBJ2-3; 8 nucleotides align to TRBD2. Germline CDR1 and CDR2: MNHEY and SVGAGI. V lost 5 bases, J lost 4 bases, and 5 bases stayed unmatched. There are 14 residues in the CDR3. The CDR3 region has the DNA TGTGCCAGCAGTCTACCGACTAGCGCAGATACGCAGTATTTT. It encodes CASSLPTSADTQYF.

A few counts support this clone. V and J are TRBV29-1 and TRBJ1-1; 9 nucleotides line up with TRBD1. This CDR3 contains 14 residues. From germline, CDR1 is SQVTM and CDR2 ANQGSEA. With 6 bases clipped from V and 3 bases from J, the junction kept 8 bases outside the gene matches. As DNA, the CDR3 is TGCAGCGTCCACACAGGGGGCTTGTACACTGAAGCTTTCTTT. Translation gives CSVHTGGLYTEAFF. The full variable domain, its missing parts supplied by reference TRBV29-1 and TRBJ1-1, is SAVISQKPSRDICQRGTSLTIQCQVDSQVTMMFWYRQQPGQSLTLIATANQGSEATYESGFVIDKFPISRPNLTFSTLTVSNMSPEDSSIYLCSVHTGGLYTEAFFGQGTRLTVV.

The chain carries TRBV19 and TRBJ2-1; no reliable D call. The V and J ends lost 5 bases and 5 bases respectively, with 10 bases between them. CDR1 is LNHDA, CDR2 SQIVND, per germline (reference sequence). The CDR3 contains 13 residues. Written as DNA, the CDR3 is TGTGCCAGTAGTGCCCGCGCCGACAATGAGCAGTTCTTC. Its translation: CASSARADNEQFF.

The genes are TRBV6-4 and TRBJ1-2; D unresolved. The CDR3 totals 15 residues. Germline V gene sequence: CDR1 MRHNA, CDR2 SNTAGT. With 4 bases removed from V and 4 bases from J, the gap between germline ends came to 16 bases. CDR3 bases: TGTGCCAGCAGTGGAAATACACGCCGACTCTATGGCTACACCTTC. It encodes CASSGNTRRLYGYTF.

The V and J genes are TRBV5-1 and TRBJ2-1; 11 bases are shared with TRBD2. Germline values: CDR1 SGHRS, CDR2 YFSETQ. V lost 5 bases to trimming and J lost 9 bases; unmatched junction nucleotides: 10. The CDR3 is 15 amino acids. The CDR3: CASSTLTSGATEQFF. In DNA, the CDR3 is TGCGCCAGCAGTACCCTGACTAGCGGGGCGACTGAGCAGTTCTTC.

In its sample, this clone was seen a few times. This chain links TRBV11-2 with TRBJ2-4; 14 bases align to TRBD2. Trimming took 0 bases from V and 9 from J; bases not matched to a gene: 4. Germline loops: CDR1 SGHAT, CDR2 FQNNGV. The CDR3 covers 16 residues. As DNA, the CDR3 is TGTGCCAGCAGCTTAGACGGACTAGCGGGAGGCGGCATTCAGTACTTC. Protein sequence: CASSLDGLAGGGIQYF.

This clone was found once. The chain joins TRBV5-4 to TRBJ2-1; 7 bases line up with TRBD2. Trimming at V came to 1 base and at J to 3 bases, leaving 4 bases not matched to a gene. This CDR3 region has 15 residues. In germline, CDR1 is SGHNT, CDR2 YYREEE (reference sequence). The CDR3: CASSLMSGGYNEQFF. The CDR3 bases are TGTGCCAGCAGCTTGATGTCGGGGGGCTACAATGAGCAGTTCTTC. Looking up the rest from reference TRBV5-4 and TRBJ2-1 gives the full variable domain: ETGVTQSPTHLIKTRGQQVTLRCSSQSGHNTVSWYQQALGQGPQFIFQYYREEENGRGNFPPRFSGLQFPNYSSELNVNALELDDSALYLCASSLMSGGYNEQFFGPGTRLTVL.

The CDR3, as DNA: TGTGCCAGCTCACCTCGGGACACAAGAAACACTGAAGCTTTCTTT. Protein: CASSPRDTRNTEAFF. This chain uses TRBV18 with TRBJ1-1, with a weak D call TRBD1 (6 bases). Trimming took 3 bases from V and 2 from J, leaving 13 bases between them. This CDR3 comprises 15 residues. Per the germline V gene, CDR1 is KGHSH and CDR2 is LQKENI.

The rearrangement links TRBV10-3 to TRBJ1-2; tentatively, D is TRBD1 (5 bases). Germline CDR1 and CDR2: ENHRY and SYGVKD. The length of the CDR3 is 16 residues. V was clipped by 2 bases and J by 4 bases, with 17 bases between them. The CDR3 region is CAISEDSGYVTYGYTF. DNA for the CDR3: TGTGCCATCAGTGAGGACTCAGGGTACGTGACCTATGGCTACACCTTC.

The V and J genes are TRBV2 and TRBJ1-2, with 7 bases aligning to TRBD1. J lost 4 bases, V lost 9 bases, and 17 bases had no gene match. Germline CDR1 SNHLY, CDR2 FYNNEI. The CDR3 loop spans 16 amino acids. The CDR3 region has the DNA TGTGCCAGTCAAAGCCCCAGGGGGGCAAGGGGCTATGGCTACACCTTC. Translated: CASQSPRGARGYGYTF.

This chain connects TRBV11-2 to TRBJ1-2, with D possibly TRBD1 on 5 matching bases. Trimming left V 6 bases short and J 2 bases short, with 16 bases between. CDR3 length equals 15 residues. Germline loops: CDR1 SGHAT, CDR2 FQNNGV. The CDR3 is CASSRQPNLNYGYTF. As DNA, the CDR3 is TGTGCCAGCAGTCGACAGCCCAACCTCAACTATGGCTACACCTTC.

The rearrangement uses TRBV19 and TRBJ2-7, with 9 bases matching TRBD2. The V gene end was trimmed by 3 bases and the J gene end by 7 bases; junction bases not matched to a gene: 10. Looked up from germline, CDR1 is LNHDA and CDR2 is SQIVND (reference sequence). This CDR3 comprises 15 residues. CDR3 sequence (DNA): TGTGCCAGTAGTATTGCAGCGGGGGGCCTTGGGGAGCAGTACTTC. Translating gives CASSIAAGGLGEQYF.

The chain couples TRBV15 to TRBJ2-7, with D possibly TRBD2 on 5 matching bases. The CDR3 consists of 17 residues. The germline V gene encodes CDR1 LNHNV and CDR2 YYDKDF (reference sequence). The germline V and J ends were trimmed by 6 bases and 3 bases, with 24 bases remaining between them. The CDR3 loop reads CATRPSLDSQFGYEQYF. The CDR3 region has the DNA TGTGCCACCAGACCGAGCTTGGACTCCCAGTTTGGCTACGAGCAGTACTTC.

This clone was observed a handful of times. The gene calls are TRBV19 and TRBJ2-3, with 11 nucleotides matching TRBD2. V shed 6 bases, J shed 4 bases, and the junction held 3 bases outside the gene matches. The CDR3 is 14 residues long. Germline CDR1 and CDR2: LNHDA and SQIVND (reference sequence). For the CDR3, the DNA is TGTGCCAGTAGCCTTAGCGGGGGGGCAGATACGCAGTATTTT. Protein sequence: CASSLSGGADTQYF. Filled out from reference TRBV19 and TRBJ2-3, the complete variable domain reads DGGITQSPKYLFRKEGQNVTLSCEQNLNHDAMYWYRQDPGQGLRLIYYSQIVNDFQKGDIAEGYSVSREKKESFPLTVTSAQKNPTAFYLCASSLSGGADTQYFGPGTRLTVL.